The clone carrying this T cell receptor beta chain was found once. Germline lookup yields CDR1 MNHEY and CDR2 SMNVEV (reference sequence). V was trimmed by 1 base and J by 6 bases, leaving 5 bases between them. The CDR3 loop spans 12 amino acids. This sample is drawn from a study of OX40 agonist ivuxolimab in advanced cancers. Only in-frame clones appear in the TCRdb table, and some are missing; sequencing was by immunoSEQ multiplex PCR. The sample carries around 70,000 clones, roughly four fifths recorded once. It was autoimmune disease history or systemic immunosuppression that excluded patients. The rearrangement joins TRBV27 to TRBJ2-3; unclear D gene. Sequenced material: CD4+ or CD8+ T cells sorted from blood, taken in a trial of the OX40 agonist ivuxolimab. The TCR was taken from an adult with an advanced solid tumor such as melanoma, head and neck, liver or kidney cancer. The CDR3 DNA reads TGTGCCAGCAGTTTATTCGGGGATACGCAGTATTTT. As protein: CASSLFGDTQYF.